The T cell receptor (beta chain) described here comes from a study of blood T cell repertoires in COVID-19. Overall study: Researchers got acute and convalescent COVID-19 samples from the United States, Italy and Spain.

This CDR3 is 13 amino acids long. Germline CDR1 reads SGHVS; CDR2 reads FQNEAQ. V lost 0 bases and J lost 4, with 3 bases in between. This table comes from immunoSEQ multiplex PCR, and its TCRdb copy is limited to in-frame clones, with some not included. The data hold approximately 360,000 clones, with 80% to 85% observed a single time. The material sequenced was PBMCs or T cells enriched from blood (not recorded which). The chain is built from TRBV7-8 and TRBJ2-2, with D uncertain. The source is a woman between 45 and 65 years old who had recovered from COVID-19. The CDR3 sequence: CASSLARTGELFF. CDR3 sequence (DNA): TGTGCCAGCAGCTTAGCGCGCACCGGGGAGCTGTTTTTT. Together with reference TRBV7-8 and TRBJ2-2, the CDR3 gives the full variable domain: GAGVSQSPRYKVAKRGQDVALRCDPISGHVSLFWYQQALGQGPEFLTYFQNEAQLDKSGLPSDRFFAERPEGSVSTLKIQRTQQEDSAVYLCASSLARTGELFFGEGSRLTVL.